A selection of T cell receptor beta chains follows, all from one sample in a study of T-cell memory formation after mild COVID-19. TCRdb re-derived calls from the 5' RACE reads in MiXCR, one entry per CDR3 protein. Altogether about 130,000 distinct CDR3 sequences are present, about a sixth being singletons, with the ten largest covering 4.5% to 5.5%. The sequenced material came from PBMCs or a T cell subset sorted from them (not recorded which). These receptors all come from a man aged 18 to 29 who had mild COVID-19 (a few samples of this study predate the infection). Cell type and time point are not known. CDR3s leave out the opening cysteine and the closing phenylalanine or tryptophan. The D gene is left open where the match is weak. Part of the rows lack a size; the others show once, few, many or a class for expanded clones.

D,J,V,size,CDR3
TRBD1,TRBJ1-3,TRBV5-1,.,ASAPGGTVSGNTIY
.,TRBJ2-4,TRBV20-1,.,SASARGGIQY
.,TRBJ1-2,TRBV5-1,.,ASSLGQLSRNYGYT
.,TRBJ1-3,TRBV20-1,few,SARVGGSGNTIY
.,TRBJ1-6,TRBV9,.,ASNGSSYNSPLH
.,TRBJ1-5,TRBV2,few,ASRTGENQPQH
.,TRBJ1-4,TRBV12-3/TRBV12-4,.,ASSPQVGEKLF
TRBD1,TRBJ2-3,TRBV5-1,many,ASSPDRGKDTQY
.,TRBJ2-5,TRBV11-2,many,ASSLVPGTQY
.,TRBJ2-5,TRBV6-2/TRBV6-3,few,ASSYPTTGLGLGQETQY
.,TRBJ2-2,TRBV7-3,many,ASSLLVGELF
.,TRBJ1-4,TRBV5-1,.,ASSVGSGRELF
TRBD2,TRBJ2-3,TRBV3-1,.,ASSQGWLAANTQY
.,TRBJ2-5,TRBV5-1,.,ASSLEHLQETQY
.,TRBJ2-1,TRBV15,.,ATSRDGGDEQF
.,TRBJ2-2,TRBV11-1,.,ASTNRAGNTGELF
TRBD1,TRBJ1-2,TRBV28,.,ASTWTGGDGYT
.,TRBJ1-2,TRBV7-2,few,ASSVGVTGSYGYT
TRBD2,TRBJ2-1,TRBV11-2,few,ASSLAGGGVYNEQF
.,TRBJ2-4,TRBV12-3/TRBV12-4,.,ASSLALFEGRRTKNIQY
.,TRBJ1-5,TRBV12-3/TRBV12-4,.,ASSPQGTDQPQH
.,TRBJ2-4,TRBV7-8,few,ASSLGAGLAKNIQY
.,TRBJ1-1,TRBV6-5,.,ASSWTNQNTEAF
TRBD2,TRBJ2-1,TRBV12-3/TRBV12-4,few,ASSHRWSGGENEQF
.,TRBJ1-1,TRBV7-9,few,ASSSSKQGNTEAF
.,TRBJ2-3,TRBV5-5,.,ASSLTLGQPFTDTQY
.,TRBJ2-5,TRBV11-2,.,ASSLDLELAGQETQY
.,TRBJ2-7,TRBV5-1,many,ASSLVTDRDEQY
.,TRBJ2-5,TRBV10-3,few,AISITGLEETQY